This T cell receptor beta chain is drawn from a study of blood T cell repertoires in COVID-19. About the research overall: The cDNA or gDNA used as material had been derived from T cells, B-cell-depleted T cells, or PBMCs.

This CDR3 has 16 amino acids. The V gene end was trimmed by 3 bases and the J gene end by 4 bases; junction bases not matched to a gene: 5. The V gene's germline CDR1 is LGHDT and CDR2 YNNKEL (reference sequence). This clone was counted between two and nine times. The sample contains more than one DNA sequence encoding this CDR3. Original processing notes: Counts of nucleated cells, estimated from reference gene primer amplification, were obtained. Method: immunoSEQ multiplex PCR; TCRdb's copy keeps in-frame clones and lacks some. The DNA was the basis for D and trimming; V, J and clone size are from that table. The sample lists about 190,000 clones, 88% occurring once.

This receptor was identified in a man in his forties or fifties with active or convalescent COVID-19. The gene calls are TRBV3-1 (or the pseudogene TRBV3-2) and TRBJ2-1; 11 bases match TRBD2. Material: peripheral blood. The CDR3 DNA follows: TGTGCCAGCAGCCAGTCCGGGACTAGCGGATACAATGAGCAGTTCTTC. Amino acids: CASSQSGTSGYNEQFF.